Sequencing of this T cell receptor beta chain was carried out in a study of T-cell reconstitution after alpha-beta-depleted transplantation in children. Unique molecular identifiers tagged the TCRbeta library. From the PCR reads, TCRdb called clonotypes with MiXCR, one entry per CDR3 protein. In the table there are more than 400,000 distinct CDR3 sequences, 43% of which are singletons. Points from the study as a whole: Some patients showed high day-60 TCRbeta diversity, which derived from surviving recipient T cells and thymic progenitors. Diversity and T-cell counts at one year after transplant derived mostly from new T cells. Reports say that about two months after transplant, the alpha-beta T cells came out of several hundred graft clones that had expanded.

With regard to this clonotype: The antigen remains undetermined.

The V end lost 8 bases, the J end lost 1 base, and 9 bases lay between the germline ends. This CDR3 has 13 amino acids. Germline-derived CDR1 and CDR2 are SEHNR and FQNEAQ (reference sequence). The origin of this receptor is a girl aged 2 to 9 with aplastic anemia, due to receive a stem cell transplant. The J gene is TRBJ1-5, the V gene TRBV7-9, with D possibly TRBD1 on 5 matching bases. Here the sequenced sample was PBMCs, taken before TCRalphabeta/CD19-depleted stem cell transplant. The CDR3 region is CASRDGSNQPQHF. In nucleotides, the CDR3 is TGTGCCAGCCGGGACGGCAGCAATCAGCCCCAGCATTTT.